This TCR beta chain is drawn from a study of beta chain features in type 1 diabetes (dated by TCRdb to 2016 to 2019). At the level of the whole study: No differences in mean age, gender distribution, total cell number or subset yield were found between patients and healthy donors. A total of approximately 110,000,000 sorted cells were examined across all samples, and a strong correlation was observed between cell number per subset and RNA yield. In the study, TCRB repertoires of sorted circulating CD4+ T cell subsets from recently diagnosed type 1 diabetes patients were compared with those of matched healthy donors. Regulatory and stem cell-like memory subsets were obtained from only 8 patients and roughly 8 healthy donors, while naive and central memory subsets were obtained from all 30 or so donors.

The germline V gene gives CDR1 as SGDLS and CDR2 as YYNGEE. The germline ends are 18 bases apart after V is trimmed by 4 bases and J by 5 bases. The CDR3 goes from the cysteine to the phenylalanine over 15 residues. Kept here is only the CDR3 DNA, which spans 45 bases and is read in frame from base 1. Each donor gave one peripheral blood draw, averaging roughly 100 mL, which was collected into heparinised tubes. A BD FACSAria II and a panel including CD45RO, CCR7, CD25, CD127, CD95 and CD27 were used to sort naive, central memory, regulatory and stem cell-like memory CD4+ T cells. All sorted populations exceeded 95% purity. PBMCs were isolated right away by Lymphoprep density gradient centrifugation and were stained directly, without culture. So that batch effects would be minimized, each experiment stained and sorted samples in pairs, pairing one healthy donor with one patient. The High Capacity cDNA Reverse Transcription Kit was used to reverse transcribe all of the isolated RNA, meaning that expressed TCRB transcripts were what got sequenced. Deep immunoSEQ sequencing was performed on naive, central memory and regulatory T cell samples, with an average of roughly 3.3 million total reads per sample. After sorted cells were lysed in RLT buffer, RNA was extracted with DNase-treated RNeasy Micro or Mini kits, with the choice depending on cell number. To prevent cross-contamination, each cell subset was processed individually, whereas patient and healthy donor samples were processed jointly. Using the immunoSEQ multiplex PCR, TCRB sequences were amplified from cDNA into 87-bp fragments spanning the CDR3 region. Amplicons were sequenced on the Illumina HiSeq platform. Processing in the source paper ran as follows. Synthetic template baselines were used to correct PCR bias computationally, reads within Hamming distance 2 were collapsed, and singletons that could not be merged were discarded. By aligning reads against IMGT, V, D and J genes, CDR3 length, and insertions or deletions at six rearrangement sites were assigned. Within each subset, clonotype counts were normalized to the number of sorted cells before true diversity and Gini coefficients were calculated with the tcR R package. The overlap coefficient, calculated on TCRB nucleotide sequences, was used to quantify repertoire sharing. Out-of-frame TCRB sequences from naive cells were analyzed to stand in for the pre-selection repertoire. TCRdb retrieved this table from immuneACCESS and kept in-frame rearrangements only. Not all clones are present; in checked studies, unresolved V genes account for under half, and no reason is known for the remainder. V and J calls and clone size are as listed in that table; D and trimming were resolved from the DNA. This sample gives 500,000 to 800,000 clones in total; around 12% of them show up just once. Jointly, the top ten make up more than 0.095% of the sample.

Study-level results and caveats: The naive, central memory and regulatory TCRB repertoires appeared to resemble one another more closely among patients than among healthy donors. At VDJ recombination sites, patients with type 1 diabetes made fewer insertions and deleted more nucleotides, a pattern implying thymic rearrangement abnormalities. Because cDNA was sequenced instead of genomic DNA, highly expressing activated cells could be over-represented, though the groups showed no difference in activation or CD3 levels. Shorter templates might be favored by PCR, yet because patient and control samples were amplified and corrected together, any such skew would affect both groups equally. Only small numbers of individuals were included in the HLA sub-analyses, which left unresolved whether HLA type had any influence on TCRB rearrangement. A moderate but significant shortening of TCRB CDR3 length was observed in type 1 diabetes patients in all four CD4+ subsets.

A word on this clone: Its antigen is still unknown. No base quality values were provided; no much bigger clone lies one nucleotide off.

The TCR comes from a young man with type 1 diabetes. The sequencing input was naive CD4+ T cells from blood. This specimen's cell subset or site label, per the study, means: true naive CD4+ T cells. Recombination joined TRBV9 with TRBJ2-5; the D gene is perhaps TRBD1, on 6 matching bases. The CDR3 corresponds to CASSPQTGIGETQYF. In nucleotide form, the sequence is TGTGCCAGCAGCCCCCAAACAGGGATTGGCGAGACCCAGTACTTC. Supplemented by the reference TRBV9 and TRBJ2-5 proteins around the CDR3, the complete variable domain is DSGVTQTPKHLITATGQRVTLRCSPRSGDLSVYWYQQSLDQGLQFLIQYYNGEERAKGNILERFSAQQFPDLHSELNLSSLELGDSALYFCASSPQTGIGETQYFGPGTRLLVL.